This T cell receptor beta chain came from a study of neurological immune-mediated disorders. This clonotype was recorded many times. This CDR3 spans 12 amino acids. Germline-derived CDR1 and CDR2 are SQVTM and ANQGSEA. The germline V and J ends were trimmed by 6 bases and 5 bases, with 13 bases remaining between them. Unsorted libraries used 2 million PBMCs kept at -80 degrees C. TCRdb ran MiXCR on the 5' RACE reads and lists one entry per CDR3 protein. The sample carries fewer than 90,000 distinct CDR3 sequences, 10% recorded once. The source material was PBMCs. This chain connects TRBV29-1 to TRBJ2-5, with D maybe TRBD1 (6 bases). This receptor was obtained from a man between 40 and 49 years old in good health. CDR3 DNA: TGCAGCGTCCTACAGGGCGGGGAGACCCAGTACTTC. Translated: CSVLQGGETQYF.